These T cell receptor beta chains were read from a single sample in a study of blood T cell repertoires in COVID-19. Here immunoSEQ multiplex PCR was the method, and the copy in TCRdb shows in-frame clones only, minus some. The data hold some 120,000 clones, with about four fifths observed a single time. Sequencing was performed on peripheral blood. The receptors shown here come from a woman in her twenties or thirties who had recovered from COVID-19. Both conserved end residues are part of each CDR3. The order of the fields is CDR3 protein, CDR3 DNA, clone size, V gene, D gene, J gene. A D gene is named only where the DNA matches it firmly. Size tells how often a clone was seen (once, few, many) or the class of an expanded clone, and some rows leave it out.

CDR3 protein: CASSLAGTGGGEQYF
CDR3 DNA: TGCGCCAGCAGCTTGGCCGGGACAGGGGGCGGCGAGCAGTACTTC
clone size: -
V gene: TRBV5-1
D gene: TRBD1
J gene: TRBJ2-7

CDR3 protein: CASSFERAEAFF
CDR3 DNA: TGTGCCAGCAGCTTTGAGAGGGCTGAAGCTTTCTTT
clone size: -
V gene: TRBV5-6
D gene: -
J gene: TRBJ1-1

CDR3 protein: CASSEGDGYTF
CDR3 DNA: TGTGCCAGCAGTGAAGGCGATGGCTACACCTTC
clone size: -
V gene: TRBV6-1
D gene: -
J gene: TRBJ1-2

CDR3 protein: CASSPGTGVADTQYF
CDR3 DNA: TGTGCCAGCTCACCCGGGACAGGGGTAGCAGATACGCAGTATTTT
clone size: -
V gene: TRBV18
D gene: TRBD1
J gene: TRBJ2-3

CDR3 protein: CASSRTGRITEAFF
CDR3 DNA: TGTGCCAGCAGCCGGACAGGGAGGATAACTGAAGCTTTCTTT
clone size: -
V gene: TRBV11-1
D gene: TRBD1
J gene: TRBJ1-1

CDR3 protein: CASSLARGWTEAFF
CDR3 DNA: TGTGCCAGCAGCTTAGCGCGGGGTTGGACTGAAGCTTTCTTT
clone size: -
V gene: TRBV7-2
D gene: -
J gene: TRBJ1-1

CDR3 protein: CSASPGTRGETQYF
CDR3 DNA: TGCAGTGCTAGTCCCGGGACTAGGGGTGAGACCCAGTACTTC
clone size: -
V gene: TRBV20-1
D gene: TRBD2
J gene: TRBJ2-5

CDR3 protein: CASSVQGALGTEAFF
CDR3 DNA: TGTGCCAGCAGCGTACAGGGGGCTCTCGGCACTGAAGCTTTCTTT
clone size: -
V gene: TRBV5-5
D gene: TRBD1
J gene: TRBJ1-1

CDR3 protein: CASSQVRSGLAGSNEQFF
CDR3 DNA: TGCGCCAGCAGCCAAGTTCGCTCGGGACTAGCGGGGAGCAATGAGCAGTTCTTC
clone size: -
V gene: TRBV4-1
D gene: TRBD2
J gene: TRBJ2-1

CDR3 protein: CASRPGLSEEAFF
CDR3 DNA: TGTGCCAGCAGACCTGGACTATCAGAGGAAGCTTTCTTT
clone size: -
V gene: TRBV12-3/TRBV12-4
D gene: -
J gene: TRBJ1-1

CDR3 protein: CASIGGGNTEAFF
CDR3 DNA: TGTGCCAGCATCGGGGGAGGGAACACTGAAGCTTTCTTT
clone size: -
V gene: TRBV2
D gene: -
J gene: TRBJ1-1

CDR3 protein: CASSDRSGRRGETQYF
CDR3 DNA: TGTGCCAGCAGTGATCGCAGCGGGAGAAGAGGGGAGACCCAGTACTTC
clone size: -
V gene: TRBV2
D gene: TRBD2
J gene: TRBJ2-5

CDR3 protein: CASSQDVRSATNEKLFF
CDR3 DNA: TGTGCCAGCAGCCAAGATGTCCGGTCTGCAACTAATGAAAAACTGTTTTTT
clone size: -
V gene: TRBV3-1/TRBV3-2
D gene: -
J gene: TRBJ1-4

CDR3 protein: CASSPRTGVADTQYF
CDR3 DNA: TGTGCCAGCTCACCACGGACAGGGGTAGCAGATACGCAGTATTTT
clone size: -
V gene: TRBV18
D gene: TRBD1
J gene: TRBJ2-3

CDR3 protein: CASSFHSGSSYEQYF
CDR3 DNA: TGTGCCAGCAGCTTCCACAGCGGGAGCTCCTACGAGCAGTACTTC
clone size: few
V gene: TRBV3-1/TRBV3-2
D gene: TRBD2
J gene: TRBJ2-7

CDR3 protein: CASSAGQGISNYGYTF
CDR3 DNA: TGCGCCAGCAGCGCGGGACAGGGGATATCTAACTATGGCTACACCTTC
clone size: -
V gene: TRBV5-1
D gene: TRBD1
J gene: TRBJ1-2

CDR3 protein: CASSYERGGVHNEQFF
CDR3 DNA: TGTGCCAGCAGTTACGAGCGGGGCGGGGTACACAATGAGCAGTTCTTC
clone size: -
V gene: TRBV6-2/TRBV6-3
D gene: TRBD2
J gene: TRBJ2-1

CDR3 protein: CASSVGLKATEAFF
CDR3 DNA: TGTGCCAGCAGTGTGGGCCTCAAGGCCACTGAAGCTTTCTTT
clone size: -
V gene: TRBV2
D gene: -
J gene: TRBJ1-1

CDR3 protein: CSASFQGGYEQYF
CDR3 DNA: TGCAGTGCTAGTTTTCAGGGTGGGTACGAGCAGTACTTC
clone size: -
V gene: TRBV20-1
D gene: -
J gene: TRBJ2-7

CDR3 protein: CASSPQGSNTEAFF
CDR3 DNA: TGTGCCAGCAGCCCCCAGGGGTCGAACACTGAAGCTTTCTTT
clone size: -
V gene: TRBV7-3
D gene: -
J gene: TRBJ1-1

CDR3 protein: CASSQGRVNSPLHF
CDR3 DNA: TGTGCCAGCAGTCAGGGGAGGGTTAATTCACCCCTCCACTTT
clone size: -
V gene: TRBV11-2
D gene: -
J gene: TRBJ1-6

CDR3 protein: CASIWGEGTEAFF
CDR3 DNA: TGCGCCAGCATTTGGGGGGAGGGTACTGAAGCTTTCTTT
clone size: -
V gene: TRBV10-2
D gene: -
J gene: TRBJ1-1

CDR3 protein: CSVDGPPYGYTF
CDR3 DNA: TGCAGCGTTGACGGTCCTCCCTATGGCTACACCTTC
clone size: -
V gene: TRBV29-1
D gene: -
J gene: TRBJ1-2

CDR3 protein: CASSTLSVTDTQYF
CDR3 DNA: TGCGCCAGCAGCACCCTGTCAGTCACAGATACGCAGTATTTT
clone size: -
V gene: TRBV5-1
D gene: -
J gene: TRBJ2-3

CDR3 protein: CASSEQGQYTEAFF
CDR3 DNA: TGTGCCAGCAGTGAACAGGGCCAATACACTGAAGCTTTCTTT
clone size: -
V gene: TRBV6-1
D gene: -
J gene: TRBJ1-1

CDR3 protein: CASSTQQGASGANVLTF
CDR3 DNA: TGTGCCAGCAGCACACAACAGGGGGCTTCTGGGGCCAACGTCCTGACTTTC
clone size: -
V gene: TRBV7-9
D gene: TRBD1
J gene: TRBJ2-6

CDR3 protein: CASSQDRRGYDNEQFF
CDR3 DNA: TGTGCCAGCAGCCAAGATCGGAGGGGCTACGACAATGAGCAGTTCTTC
clone size: -
V gene: TRBV3-1/TRBV3-2
D gene: -
J gene: TRBJ2-1

CDR3 protein: CASSTGTDNTEAFF
CDR3 DNA: TGTGCCAGTAGTACCGGGACAGATAACACTGAAGCTTTCTTT
clone size: -
V gene: TRBV19
D gene: TRBD1
J gene: TRBJ1-1